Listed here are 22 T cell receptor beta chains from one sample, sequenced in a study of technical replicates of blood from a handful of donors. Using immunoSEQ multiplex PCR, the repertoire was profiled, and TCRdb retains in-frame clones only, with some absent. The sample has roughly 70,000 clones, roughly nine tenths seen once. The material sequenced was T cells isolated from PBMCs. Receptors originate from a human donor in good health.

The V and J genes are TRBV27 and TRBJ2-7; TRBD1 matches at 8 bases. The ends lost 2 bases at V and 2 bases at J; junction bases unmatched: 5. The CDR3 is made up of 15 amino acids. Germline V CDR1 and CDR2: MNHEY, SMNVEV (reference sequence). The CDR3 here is CASSLTGGVTYEQYF. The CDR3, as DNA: TGTGCCAGCAGTTTAACAGGGGGAGTAACCTACGAGCAGTACTTC.

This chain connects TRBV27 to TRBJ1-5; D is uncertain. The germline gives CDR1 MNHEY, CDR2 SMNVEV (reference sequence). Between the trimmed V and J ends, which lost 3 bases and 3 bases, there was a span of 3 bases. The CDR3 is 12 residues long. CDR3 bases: TGTGCCAGCAGTTTTCACAATCAGCCCCAGCATTTT. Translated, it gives CASSFHNQPQHF.

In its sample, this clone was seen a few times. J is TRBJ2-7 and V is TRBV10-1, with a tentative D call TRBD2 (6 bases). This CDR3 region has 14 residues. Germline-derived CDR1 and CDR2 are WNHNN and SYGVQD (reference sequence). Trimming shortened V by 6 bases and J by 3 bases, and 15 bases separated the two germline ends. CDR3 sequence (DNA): TGCGCCAGCAGGCCCCAGGGAGGCTTCTACGAGCAGTACTTC. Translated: CASRPQGGFYEQYF.

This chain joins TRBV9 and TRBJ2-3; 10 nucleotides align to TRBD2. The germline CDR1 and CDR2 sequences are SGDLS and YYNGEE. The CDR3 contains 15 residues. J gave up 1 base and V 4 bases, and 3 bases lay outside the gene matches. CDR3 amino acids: CASSTSGGGTDTQYF. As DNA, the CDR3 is TGTGCCAGCAGCACAAGCGGGGGGGGCACAGATACGCAGTATTTT.

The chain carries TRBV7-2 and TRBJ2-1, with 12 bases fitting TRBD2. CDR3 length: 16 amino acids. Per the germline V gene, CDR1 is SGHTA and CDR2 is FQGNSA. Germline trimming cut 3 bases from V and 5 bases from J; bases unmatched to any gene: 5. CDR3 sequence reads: CASSLTSGRGHNEQFF. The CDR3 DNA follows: TGTGCCAGCAGCTTGACTAGCGGGAGAGGGCACAATGAGCAGTTCTTC.

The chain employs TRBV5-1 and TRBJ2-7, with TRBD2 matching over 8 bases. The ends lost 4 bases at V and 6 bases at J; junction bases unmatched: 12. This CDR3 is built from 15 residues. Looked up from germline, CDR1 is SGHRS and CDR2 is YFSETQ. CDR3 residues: CASSQQSGSVREQYF. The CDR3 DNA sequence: TGCGCCAGCAGCCAACAGAGCGGGAGTGTTCGCGAGCAGTACTTC.

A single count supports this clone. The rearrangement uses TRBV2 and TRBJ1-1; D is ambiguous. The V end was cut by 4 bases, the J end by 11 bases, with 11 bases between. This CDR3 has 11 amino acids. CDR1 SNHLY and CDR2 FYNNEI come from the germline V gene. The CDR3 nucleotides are TGTGCCAGCAGTGTCGGCCCGAGGGCTTTCTTT. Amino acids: CASSVGPRAFF.

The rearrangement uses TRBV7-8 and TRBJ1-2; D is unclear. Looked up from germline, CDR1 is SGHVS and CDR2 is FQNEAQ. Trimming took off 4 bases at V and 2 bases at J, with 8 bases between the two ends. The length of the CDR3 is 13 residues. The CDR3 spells CASSSGLNYGYTF. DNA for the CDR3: TGTGCCAGCAGCTCCGGACTGAACTATGGCTACACCTTC.

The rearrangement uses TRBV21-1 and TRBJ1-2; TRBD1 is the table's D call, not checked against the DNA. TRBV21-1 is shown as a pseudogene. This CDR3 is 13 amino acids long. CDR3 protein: CARHGTANYGYTF. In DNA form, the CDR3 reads TGTGCCAGACATGGGACAGCTAACTATGGCTACACCTTC.

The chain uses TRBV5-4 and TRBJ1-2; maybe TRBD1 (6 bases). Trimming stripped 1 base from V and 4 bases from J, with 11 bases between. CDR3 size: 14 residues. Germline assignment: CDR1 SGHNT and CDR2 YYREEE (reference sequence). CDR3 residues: CASSLTPDSYGYTF. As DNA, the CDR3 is TGTGCCAGCAGCTTGACCCCGGACAGCTATGGCTACACCTTC. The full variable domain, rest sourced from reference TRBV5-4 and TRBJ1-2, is ETGVTQSPTHLIKTRGQQVTLRCSSQSGHNTVSWYQQALGQGPQFIFQYYREEENGRGNFPPRFSGLQFPNYSSELNVNALELDDSALYLCASSLTPDSYGYTFGSGTRLTVV.

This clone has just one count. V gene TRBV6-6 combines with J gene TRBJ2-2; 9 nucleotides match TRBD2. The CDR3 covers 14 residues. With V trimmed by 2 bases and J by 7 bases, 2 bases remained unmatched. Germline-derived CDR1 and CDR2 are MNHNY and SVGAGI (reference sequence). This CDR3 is CASSYLSGSGELFF. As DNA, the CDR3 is TGTGCCAGCAGTTACCTTAGCGGGAGCGGGGAGCTGTTTTTT.

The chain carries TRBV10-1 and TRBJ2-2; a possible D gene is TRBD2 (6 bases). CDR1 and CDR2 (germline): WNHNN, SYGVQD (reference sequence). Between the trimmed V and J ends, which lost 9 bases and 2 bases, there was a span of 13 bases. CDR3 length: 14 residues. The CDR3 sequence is CASSSGANTGELFF. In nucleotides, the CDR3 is TGCGCCAGTAGTAGCGGAGCAAACACCGGGGAGCTGTTTTTT.

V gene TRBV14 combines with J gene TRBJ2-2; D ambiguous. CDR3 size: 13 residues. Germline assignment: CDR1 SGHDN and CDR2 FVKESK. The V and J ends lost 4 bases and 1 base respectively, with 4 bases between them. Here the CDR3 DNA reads TGTGCCAGCAGCCCAGTGAACACCGGGGAGCTGTTTTTT. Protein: CASSPVNTGELFF.

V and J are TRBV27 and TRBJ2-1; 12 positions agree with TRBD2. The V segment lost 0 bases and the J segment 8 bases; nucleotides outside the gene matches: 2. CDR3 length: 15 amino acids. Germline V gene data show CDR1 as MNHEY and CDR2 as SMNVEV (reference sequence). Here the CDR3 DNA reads TGTGCCAGCAGTTTATCACTAGCGGGAGGTCATGAGCAGTTCTTC. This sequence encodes CASSLSLAGGHEQFF.

The DNA for the CDR3 is TGTGCCAGCAGCTCCCTCGACAGGGAAGTGGGAAACACCATATATTTT. It is translated as CASSSLDREVGNTIYF. The J gene is TRBJ1-3, the V gene TRBV11-2, with 7 positions matching TRBD1. The junction had 10 bases not matched to a gene; V was cut back by 4 bases and J by 4 bases. The germline CDR1 and CDR2 sequences are SGHAT and FQNNGV. This CDR3 has 16 amino acids.

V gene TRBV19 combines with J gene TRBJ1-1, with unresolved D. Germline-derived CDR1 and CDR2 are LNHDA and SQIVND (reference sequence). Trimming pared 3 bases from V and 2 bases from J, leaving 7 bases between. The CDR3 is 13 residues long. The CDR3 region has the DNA TGTGCCAGTAGTATCGGGATTAACACTGAAGCTTTCTTT. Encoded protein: CASSIGINTEAFF.

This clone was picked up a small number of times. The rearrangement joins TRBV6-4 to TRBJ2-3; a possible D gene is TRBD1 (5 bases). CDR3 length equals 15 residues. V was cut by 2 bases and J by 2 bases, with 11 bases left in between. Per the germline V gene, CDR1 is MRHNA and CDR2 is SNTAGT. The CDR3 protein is CASSDGAGSTDTQYF. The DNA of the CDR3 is TGTGCCAGCAGTGACGGGGCAGGATCCACAGATACGCAGTATTTT.

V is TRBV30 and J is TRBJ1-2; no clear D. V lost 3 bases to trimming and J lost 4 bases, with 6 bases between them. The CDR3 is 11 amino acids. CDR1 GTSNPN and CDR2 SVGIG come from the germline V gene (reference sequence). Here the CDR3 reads CAWSDSYGYTF. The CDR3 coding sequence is TGTGCCTGGAGCGACTCCTATGGCTACACCTTC.

For the CDR3, the DNA is TGTGCCAGCAGTGACAGGGGGCATGGCTACACCTTC. The encoded protein is CASSDRGHGYTF. The V gene is TRBV6-1, the J gene TRBJ1-2, with TRBD1 matching 8 bases. Germline V gene sequence: CDR1 MNHNS, CDR2 SASEGT. Losses at the gene ends were 3 bases for V and 6 bases for J; bases not matched to a gene: 0. The length of the CDR3 is 12 residues.

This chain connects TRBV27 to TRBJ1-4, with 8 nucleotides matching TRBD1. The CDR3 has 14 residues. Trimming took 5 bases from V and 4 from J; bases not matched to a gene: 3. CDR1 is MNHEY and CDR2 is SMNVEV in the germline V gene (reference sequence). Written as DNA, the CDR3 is TGTGCCAGCAGTCCCAGGGGGCGTAATGAAAAACTGTTTTTT. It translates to CASSPRGRNEKLFF.

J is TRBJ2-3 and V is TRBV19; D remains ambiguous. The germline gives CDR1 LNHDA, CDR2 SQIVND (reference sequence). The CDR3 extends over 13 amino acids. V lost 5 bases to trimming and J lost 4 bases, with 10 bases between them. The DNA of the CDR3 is TGTGCCAGTAGTGAGGCATCGCCAGATACGCAGTATTTT. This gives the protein CASSEASPDTQYF.

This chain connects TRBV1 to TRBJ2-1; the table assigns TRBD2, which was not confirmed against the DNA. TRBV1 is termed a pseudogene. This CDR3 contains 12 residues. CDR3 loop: CTTMAGDCEQFF. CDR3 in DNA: TGCACTACTATGGCGGGAGACTGTGAGCAGTTCTTC.